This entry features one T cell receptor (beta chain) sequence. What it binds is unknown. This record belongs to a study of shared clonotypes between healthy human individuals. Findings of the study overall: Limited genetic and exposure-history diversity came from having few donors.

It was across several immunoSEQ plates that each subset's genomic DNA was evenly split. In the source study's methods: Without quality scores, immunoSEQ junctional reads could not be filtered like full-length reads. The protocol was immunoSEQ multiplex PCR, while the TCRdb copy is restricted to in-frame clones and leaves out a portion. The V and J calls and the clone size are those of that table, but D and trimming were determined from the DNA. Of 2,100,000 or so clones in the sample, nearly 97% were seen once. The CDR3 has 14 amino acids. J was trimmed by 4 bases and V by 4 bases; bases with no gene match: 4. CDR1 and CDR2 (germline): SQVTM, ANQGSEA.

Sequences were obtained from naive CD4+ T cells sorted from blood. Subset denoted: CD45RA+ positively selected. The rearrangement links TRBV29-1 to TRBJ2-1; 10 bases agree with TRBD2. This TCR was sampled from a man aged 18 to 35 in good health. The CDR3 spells CSVGGTSAYNEQFF. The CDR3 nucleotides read TGCAGCGTTGGGGGGACTAGCGCATACAATGAGCAGTTCTTC.